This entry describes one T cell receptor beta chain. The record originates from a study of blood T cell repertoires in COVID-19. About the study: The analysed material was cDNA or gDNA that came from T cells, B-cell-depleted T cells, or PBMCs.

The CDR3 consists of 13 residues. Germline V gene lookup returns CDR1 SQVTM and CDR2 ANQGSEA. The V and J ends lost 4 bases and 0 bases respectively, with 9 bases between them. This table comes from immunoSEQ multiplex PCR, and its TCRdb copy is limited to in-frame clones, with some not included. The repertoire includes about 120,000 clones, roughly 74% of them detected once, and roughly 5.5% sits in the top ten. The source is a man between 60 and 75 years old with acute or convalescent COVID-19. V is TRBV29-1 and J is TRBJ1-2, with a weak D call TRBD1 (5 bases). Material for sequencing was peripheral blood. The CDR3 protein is CSVATEANYGYTF. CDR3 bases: TGCAGCGTTGCGACAGAGGCTAACTATGGCTACACCTTC.